Sequencing of this TCR beta chain was carried out in a study of shared T cell receptors in the human thymus. The ends lost 4 bases at V and 2 bases at J; junction bases unmatched: 28. The CDR3 sequence is 23 residues long. From germline, CDR1 is SGHRS and CDR2 YFSETQ. Clones were sequenced by immunoSEQ multiplex PCR, and TCRdb holds only the in-frame ones, with some missing. This table has more than 550,000 clones, around 87% appearing once. The sample was also reused in another study, on human thymus T cells. That study reports: The source of the thymus tissue was resections taken during corrective heart surgery.

This receptor was identified in a boy under three years old with a congenital heart defect. V is TRBV5-1 and J is TRBJ2-3; 10 bases fit TRBD2. The sample comprised thymocytes. CDR3 region: CASSTTLAGGDTRGVRHTDTQYF. CDR3 bases: TGCGCCAGCAGCACGACCTTAGCGGGGGGAGACACTAGAGGGGTGAGACACACAGATACGCAGTATTTT.